The 12 T cell receptor beta chains listed next were all sequenced from one sample in a study of shared clonotypes between healthy human individuals. Some clones are missing from TCRdb's copy, which holds only in-frame ones; the method was immunoSEQ multiplex PCR. The table lists 180,000 or so clones, over 80% of them singletons. The sequenced sample consisted of naive CD4+ T cells sorted from blood. Indicated subset: CD45RA+ positively selected. These TCRs come from a woman between 25 and 40 years old in good health.

V and J are TRBV7-2 and TRBJ1-1; D remains unclear. Between the trimmed V and J ends, which lost 11 bases and 7 bases, there was a span of 23 bases. CDR1 SGHTA and CDR2 FQGNSA come from the germline V gene. The CDR3 is 14 residues long. This CDR3 reads CAARGRPLHNEAFF. CDR3 nucleotide sequence: TGTGCCGCCCGTGGACGGCCGCTACATAATGAAGCTTTCTTT. Full variable domain (rest looked up from reference TRBV7-2 and TRBJ1-1): GAGVSQSPSNKVTEKGKDVELRCDPISGHTALYWYRQSLGQGLEFLIYFQGNSAPDKSGLPSDRFSAERTGGSVSTLTIQRTQQEDSAVYLCAARGRPLHNEAFFGQGTRLTVV.

This chain joins TRBV28 and TRBJ2-3; D possibly corresponds to TRBD2 (6 bases). The V gene's germline CDR1 is MDHEN and CDR2 SYDVKM. The CDR3 spans 15 residues. V dropped 7 bases and J dropped 6 bases, with 20 bases sitting between them. CDR3 protein: CASTRAGRVGDTQYF. DNA for the CDR3: TGTGCCAGCACTCGAGCGGGTCGGGTGGGGGATACGCAGTATTTT.

V gene TRBV5-1 combines with J gene TRBJ2-1; either TRBD1 or TRBD2 may fit D (5 bases each). V was cut by 5 bases and J by 8 bases, with 23 bases left in between. The CDR3 runs to 16 residues. CDR1 is SGHRS and CDR2 is YFSETQ in the germline V gene. The CDR3 DNA reads as TGCGCCAGCAGTCATCCTCCGGGAAGGGGCTTGTATGAGCAGTTCTTC. Protein: CASSHPPGRGLYEQFF.

The V and J genes are TRBV28 and TRBJ2-5, with 7 nucleotides matching TRBD1. Gene TRBJ2-7 matches the end of the DNA better, so the J call may be wrong. CDR1 MDHEN and CDR2 SYDVKM come from the germline V gene. This CDR3 region has 13 residues. CDR3 amino acids: CASSLGQPYEQYF. CDR3 coding DNA: TGTGCCAGCAGTTTGGGACAGCCTTACGAGCAGTACTTC.

The rearrangement uses TRBV30 and TRBJ2-5; D possibly corresponds to TRBD2 (6 bases). The end of the DNA is better explained by TRBJ2-7, so the J call may be wrong. The germline CDR1 and CDR2 sequences are GTSNPN and SVGIG (reference sequence). The CDR3 has 15 amino acids. As DNA, the CDR3 is TGTGCCTGGAGCCCTGGATGGCGGGACGTTCCCGAGCAGTACTTC. It codes for CAWSPGWRDVPEQYF.

This sequence joins TRBV5-1 and TRBJ2-7, with 7 nucleotides matching TRBD1. The germline V gene has CDR1 SGHRS and CDR2 YFSETQ. Trimming removed 4 bases from V and 0 bases from J; junction bases left unmatched: 7. This CDR3 region has 15 residues. The CDR3 spells CASSEPGQSSYEQYF. CDR3 sequence (DNA): TGCGCCAGCAGCGAACCGGGACAGAGCTCCTACGAGCAGTACTTC.

CDR3 bases: TGCGCCAGCAGTGAAGCAGGGGGCGGGCTCGAGCAGTACTTC. It specifies CASSEAGGGLEQYF. The chain joins TRBV10-2 to TRBJ2-7; TRBD1 matches at 8 bases. The CDR3 extends over 14 amino acids. The germline CDR1 and CDR2 sequences are WSHSY and SAAADI. The J segment lost 6 bases and the V segment lost 3 bases, leaving 7 bases of the junction unmatched.

The chain combines TRBV9 with TRBJ2-5; TRBD2 matches at 7 bases. The J call may be faulty, since TRBJ2-7 better matches the DNA end. Germline loops: CDR1 SGDLS, CDR2 YYNGEE. CDR3 length equals 14 residues. Here the CDR3 DNA reads TGTGCCAGCAACCTTGAGGGAGGGTCCTACGAGCAGTACTTC. Residues: CASNLEGGSYEQYF.

The gene calls are TRBV6-1 and TRBJ1-2, with D perhaps TRBD1 (5 bases). The V end was cut by 2 bases, the J end by 3 bases, with 13 bases between. Germline V CDR1 and CDR2: MNHNS, SASEGT. CDR3 length: 15 residues. The CDR3 DNA follows: TGTGCCAGCAGTGAATTTACCAGGGAGGACTATGGCTACACCTTC. It translates to CASSEFTREDYGYTF.

V usage is TRBV5-1 and J usage is TRBJ2-5; the match to TRBD1 covers 9 bases. There are 16 residues in the CDR3. The junction had 8 bases not matched to a gene; V was cut back by 3 bases and J by 2 bases. CDR1 and CDR2 from the germline V gene are SGHRS and YFSETQ. The CDR3 bases are TGCGCCAGCAGCTATAATTCCGGGACAGGGCAAGAGACCCAGTACTTC. It is translated as CASSYNSGTGQETQYF. The full variable domain, rest sourced from reference TRBV5-1 and TRBJ2-5, is KAGVTQTPRYLIKTRGQQVTLSCSPISGHRSVSWYQQTPGQGLQFLFEYFSETQRNKGNFPGRFSGRQFSNSRSEMNVSTLELGDSALYLCASSYNSGTGQETQYFGPGTRLLVL.

The rearrangement uses TRBV5-1 and TRBJ2-1; perhaps TRBD1 as D (6 bases). Germline assignment: CDR1 SGHRS and CDR2 YFSETQ. The V end lost 6 bases, the J end lost 0 bases, and 10 bases lay between the germline ends. The CDR3 contains 14 residues. CDR3 in amino acids: CASTRGGSYNEQFF. In nucleotides, the CDR3 is TGCGCCAGCACCCGAGGGGGCTCCTACAATGAGCAGTTCTTC.

V and J are TRBV7-9 and TRBJ1-2; 7 bases fit TRBD1. Germline loops: CDR1 SEHNR, CDR2 FQNEAQ (reference sequence). V shed 5 bases and J 2 bases; nucleotides not matched to a gene: 2. The CDR3 totals 13 residues. The CDR3 region is CASSVQGNYGYTF. The CDR3, as DNA: TGTGCCAGCAGCGTACAGGGGAACTATGGCTACACCTTC.